The clone carrying this T cell receptor beta chain has a count of ten or more. This record belongs to a study of early T cells in non-severe SARS-CoV-2 infection. The overall study: It was bulk RNA from unsorted whole blood that was sequenced, and the chains were unpaired.

MiXCR was run by TCRdb on the 5' RACE reads, yielding one entry per CDR3 protein. The profile shows roughly 81,000 distinct CDR3 sequences, about an eighth of them singletons. The ends were cut back, 4 bases at V and 0 bases at J, with 10 bases in the middle. Germline values: CDR1 MNHEY, CDR2 SMNVEV (reference sequence). The CDR3 consists of 15 residues. The specimen was whole blood. The receptor's source is an adult who was a healthcare worker with PCR-confirmed SARS-CoV-2 infection or an uninfected control (not recorded which). The chain couples TRBV27 to TRBJ1-3; D not certain. The CDR3 is CASSSYVGSGNTIYF. The CDR3 coding sequence is TGTGCCAGCAGTTCCTATGTAGGCTCTGGAAACACCATATATTTT.